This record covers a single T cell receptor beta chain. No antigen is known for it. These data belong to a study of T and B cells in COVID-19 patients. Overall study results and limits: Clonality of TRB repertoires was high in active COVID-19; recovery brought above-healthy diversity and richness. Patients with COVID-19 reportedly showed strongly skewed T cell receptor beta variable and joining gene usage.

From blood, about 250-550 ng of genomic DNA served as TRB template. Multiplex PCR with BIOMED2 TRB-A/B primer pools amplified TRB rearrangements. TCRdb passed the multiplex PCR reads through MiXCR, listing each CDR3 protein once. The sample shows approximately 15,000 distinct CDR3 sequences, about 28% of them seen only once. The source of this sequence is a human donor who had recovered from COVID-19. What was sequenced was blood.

CDR3 sequence: CASTPAASSTDTQYF. The DNA of the CDR3 is TGTGCCAGCACCCCTGCGGCATCTAGCACAGATACGCAGTATTTT. The rearrangement joins TRBV6-5 to TRBJ2-3; no reliable D call. V lost 7 bases and J 0 bases, leaving 14 bases between the germline ends. CDR3 length equals 15 residues. Germline V gene lookup returns CDR1 MNHEY and CDR2 SVGAGI.